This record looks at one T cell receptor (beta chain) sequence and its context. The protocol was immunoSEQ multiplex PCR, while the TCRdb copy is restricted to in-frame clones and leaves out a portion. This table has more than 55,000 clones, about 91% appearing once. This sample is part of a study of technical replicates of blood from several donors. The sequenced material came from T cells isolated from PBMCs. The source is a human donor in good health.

This chain's CDR3 is CASSLQGNTEAFF. CDR3 DNA sequence: TGTGCCAGCAGTTTACAGGGGAACACTGAAGCTTTCTTT. This chain links TRBV6-1 with TRBJ1-1; tentatively, D is TRBD1 (6 bases). The CDR3 has 13 amino acids. Trimming left V 5 bases short and J 1 base short, with 8 bases between. Germline-derived CDR1 and CDR2 are MNHNS and SASEGT.